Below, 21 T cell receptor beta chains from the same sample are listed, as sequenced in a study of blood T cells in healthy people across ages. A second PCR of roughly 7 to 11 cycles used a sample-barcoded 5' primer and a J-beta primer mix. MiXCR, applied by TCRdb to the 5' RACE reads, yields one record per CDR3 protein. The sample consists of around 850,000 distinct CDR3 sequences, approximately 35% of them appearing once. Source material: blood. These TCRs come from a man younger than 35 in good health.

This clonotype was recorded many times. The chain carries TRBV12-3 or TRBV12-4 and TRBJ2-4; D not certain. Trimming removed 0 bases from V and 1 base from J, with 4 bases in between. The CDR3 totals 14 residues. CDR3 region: CASSLAGAKNIQYF. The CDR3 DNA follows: TGTGCCAGCAGTTTAGCAGGGGCCAAAAACATTCAGTACTTC.

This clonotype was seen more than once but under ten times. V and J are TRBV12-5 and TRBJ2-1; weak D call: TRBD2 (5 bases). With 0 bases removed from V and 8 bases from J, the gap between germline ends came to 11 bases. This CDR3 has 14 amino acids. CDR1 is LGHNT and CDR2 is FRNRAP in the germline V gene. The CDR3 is CASGLVIGSHEQFF. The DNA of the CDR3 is TGTGCTAGTGGTTTGGTAATTGGGAGCCATGAGCAGTTCTTC.

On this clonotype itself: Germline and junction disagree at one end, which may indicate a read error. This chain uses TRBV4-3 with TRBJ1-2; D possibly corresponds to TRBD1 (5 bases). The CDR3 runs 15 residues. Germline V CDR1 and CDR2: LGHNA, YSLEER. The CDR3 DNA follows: TGCGCCTGCAGCCAAGGCCCAGGGCCAAACTATGGCTACACCTTC. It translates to CACSQGPGPNYGYTF.

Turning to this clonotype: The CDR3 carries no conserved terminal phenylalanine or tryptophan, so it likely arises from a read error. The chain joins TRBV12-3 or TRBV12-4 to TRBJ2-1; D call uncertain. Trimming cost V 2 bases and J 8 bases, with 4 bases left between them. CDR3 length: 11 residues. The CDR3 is CASSLTYEQFL. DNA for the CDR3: TGTGCCAGCAGTTTAACGTATGAGCAGTTCTTA.

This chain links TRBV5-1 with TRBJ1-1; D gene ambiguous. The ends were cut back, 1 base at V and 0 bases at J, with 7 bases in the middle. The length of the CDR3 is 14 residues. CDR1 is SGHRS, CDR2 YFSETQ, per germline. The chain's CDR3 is CASSLRRMNTEAFF. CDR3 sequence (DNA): TGCGCCAGCAGCTTGCGGCGGATGAACACTGAAGCTTTCTTT.

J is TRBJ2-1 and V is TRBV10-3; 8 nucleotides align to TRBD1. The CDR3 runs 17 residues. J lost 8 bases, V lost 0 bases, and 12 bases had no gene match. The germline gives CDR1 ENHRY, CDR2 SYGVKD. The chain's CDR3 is CAISESLGQGAWDEQFF. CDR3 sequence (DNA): TGTGCCATCAGTGAGTCGTTAGGCCAGGGGGCTTGGGATGAGCAGTTCTTC.

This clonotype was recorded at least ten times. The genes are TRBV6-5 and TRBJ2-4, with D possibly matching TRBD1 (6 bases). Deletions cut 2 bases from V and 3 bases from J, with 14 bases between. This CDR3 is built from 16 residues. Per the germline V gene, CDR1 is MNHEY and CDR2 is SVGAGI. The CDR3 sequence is CASSYGGDGLKNIQYF. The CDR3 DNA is TGTGCCAGCAGTTACGGGGGCGACGGACTCAAAAACATTCAGTACTTC.

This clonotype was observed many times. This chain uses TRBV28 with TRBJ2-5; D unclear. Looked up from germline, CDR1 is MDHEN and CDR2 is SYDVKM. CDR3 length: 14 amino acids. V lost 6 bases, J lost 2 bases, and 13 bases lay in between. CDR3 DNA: TGTGCCAGCAGCTTCGAGGAAGATCAAGAGACCCAGTACTTC. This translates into CASSFEEDQETQYF.

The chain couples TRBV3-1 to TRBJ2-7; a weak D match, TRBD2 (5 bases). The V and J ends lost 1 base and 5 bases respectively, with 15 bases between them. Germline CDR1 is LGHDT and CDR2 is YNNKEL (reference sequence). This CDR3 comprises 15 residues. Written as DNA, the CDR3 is TGTGCCAGCAGCCAAGTTCGGGGAGCGGTCCACGAGCAGTACTTC. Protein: CASSQVRGAVHEQYF.

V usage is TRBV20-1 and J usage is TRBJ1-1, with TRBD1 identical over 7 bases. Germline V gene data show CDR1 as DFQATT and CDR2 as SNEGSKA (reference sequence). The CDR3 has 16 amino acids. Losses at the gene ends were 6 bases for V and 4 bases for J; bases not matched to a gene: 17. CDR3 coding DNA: TGCAGTGCAGGGGATAGTAGCCAGGGGGAGATCACTGAAGCTTTCTTT. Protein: CSAGDSSQGEITEAFF.

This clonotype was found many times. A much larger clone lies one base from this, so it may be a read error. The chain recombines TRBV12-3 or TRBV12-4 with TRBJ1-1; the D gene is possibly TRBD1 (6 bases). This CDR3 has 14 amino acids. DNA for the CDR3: TGTGCCAGCAGTGTAGCAGGGGCTCGGACTGAAGCTTTCTTT. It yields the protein CASSVAGARTEAFF.

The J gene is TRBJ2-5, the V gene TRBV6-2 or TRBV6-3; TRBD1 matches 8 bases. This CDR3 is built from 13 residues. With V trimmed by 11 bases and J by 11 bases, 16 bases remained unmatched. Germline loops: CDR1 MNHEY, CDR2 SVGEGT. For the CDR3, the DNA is TGTGCCTCGTGGGGACAGGAACTAAATGAGCAGTACTTC. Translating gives CASWGQELNEQYF.

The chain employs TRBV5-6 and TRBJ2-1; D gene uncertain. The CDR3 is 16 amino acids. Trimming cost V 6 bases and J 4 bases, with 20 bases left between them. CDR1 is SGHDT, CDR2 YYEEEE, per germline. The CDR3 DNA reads TGTGCCAGCACCCCTGGCTGGAACTACGCTTACAATGAGCAGTTCTTC. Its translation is CASTPGWNYAYNEQFF.

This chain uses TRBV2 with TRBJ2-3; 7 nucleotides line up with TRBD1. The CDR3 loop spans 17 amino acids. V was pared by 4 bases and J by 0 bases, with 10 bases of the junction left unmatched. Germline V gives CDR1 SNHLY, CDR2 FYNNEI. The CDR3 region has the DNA TGTGCCAGCAGTGCGTACAAGGGGGCATCCAGCACAGATACGCAGTATTTT. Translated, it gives CASSAYKGASSTDTQYF.

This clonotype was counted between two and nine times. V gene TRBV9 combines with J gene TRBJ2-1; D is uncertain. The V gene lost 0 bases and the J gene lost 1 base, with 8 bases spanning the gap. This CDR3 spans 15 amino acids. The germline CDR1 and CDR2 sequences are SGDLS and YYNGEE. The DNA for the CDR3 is TGTGCCAGCAGCGTAGGCGGCACTTCCTACAATGAGCAGTTCTTC. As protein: CASSVGGTSYNEQFF.

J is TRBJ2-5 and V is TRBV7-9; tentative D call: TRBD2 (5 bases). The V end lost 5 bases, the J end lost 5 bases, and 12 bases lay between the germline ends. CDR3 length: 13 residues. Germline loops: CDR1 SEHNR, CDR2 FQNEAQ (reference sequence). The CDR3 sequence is CASSPLGVETQYF. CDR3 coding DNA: TGTGCCAGCAGCCCCCTCGGGGTGGAGACCCAGTACTTC.

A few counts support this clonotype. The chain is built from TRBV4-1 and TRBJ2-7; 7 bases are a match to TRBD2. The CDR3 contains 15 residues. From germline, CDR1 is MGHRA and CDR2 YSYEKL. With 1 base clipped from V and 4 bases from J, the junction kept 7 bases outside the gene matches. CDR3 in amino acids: CASSQAASGVYEQYF. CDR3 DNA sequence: TGCGCCAGCAGCCAAGCTGCTAGCGGAGTATACGAGCAGTACTTC.

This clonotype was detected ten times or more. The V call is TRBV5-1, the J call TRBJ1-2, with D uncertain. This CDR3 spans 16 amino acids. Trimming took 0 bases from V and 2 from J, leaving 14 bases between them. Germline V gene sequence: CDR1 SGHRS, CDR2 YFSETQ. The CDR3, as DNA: TGCGCCAGCAGCTTGGGAGGTCGAGAGCTAAACTATGGCTACACCTTC. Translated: CASSLGGRELNYGYTF.

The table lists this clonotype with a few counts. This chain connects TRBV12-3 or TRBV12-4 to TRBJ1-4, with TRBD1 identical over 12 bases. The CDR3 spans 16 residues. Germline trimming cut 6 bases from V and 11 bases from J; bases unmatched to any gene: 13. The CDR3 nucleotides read TGTGCCAGCAGCCTCTCCGGGGGACAGGGGGCCGGGAAACTGTTTTTT. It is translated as CASSLSGGQGAGKLFF.

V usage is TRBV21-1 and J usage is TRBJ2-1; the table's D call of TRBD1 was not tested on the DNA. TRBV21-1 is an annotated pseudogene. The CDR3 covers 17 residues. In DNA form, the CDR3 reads TGTGCCAGCAGCATCAAGTATGACAGCCTAAACGGGGGTGAGCAGTTCTTC. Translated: CASSIKYDSLNGGEQFF.

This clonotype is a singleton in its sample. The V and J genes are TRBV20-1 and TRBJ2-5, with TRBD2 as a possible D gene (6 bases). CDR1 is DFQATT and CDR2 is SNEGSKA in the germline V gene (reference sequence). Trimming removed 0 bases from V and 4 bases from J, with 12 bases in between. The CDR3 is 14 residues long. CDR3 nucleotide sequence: TGCAGTGCTAGAGATCTTAGGGGAGGAGAGACCCAGTACTTC. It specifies CSARDLRGGETQYF.